Reported below is one TCR beta chain. This sample was included in a study of T cell repertoires in cytomegalovirus infection. Germline CDR1 is SGHTA and CDR2 is FQGNSA. V was shortened by 5 bases and J by 8 bases, with 10 bases between the two germline ends. This CDR3 region has 12 residues. TCRdb re-called the reads through MiXCR, storing one row per CDR3 protein. This repertoire shows some 160,000 distinct CDR3 sequences, approximately 17% found once; its top ten account for around 20%. This TCR was recovered from a human donor in good health (CMV status not recorded). Some clones in this sample may be carry-over from other donors' samples. The rearrangement joins TRBV7-2 to TRBJ2-1, with D unresolved. Sequencing used CD8+ T cells from PBMCs. As DNA, the CDR3 is TGTGCCAGCAGCCCTAAGTATTATGAGCAGTTCTTC. Translation gives CASSPKYYEQFF.